Below are 11 T cell receptor beta chains sequenced from a single sample in a study of T cell responses to AZD1222 COVID-19 vaccine. The data were produced by immunoSEQ multiplex PCR, yet TCRdb's version contains in-frame clones alone and is incomplete. The sample contains 55,000 to 90,000 clones, 82% of which appear only once. The source material was peripheral blood, sampled on day 0 of AZD1222 vaccination. The source is an adult in good health.

This chain uses TRBV18 with TRBJ1-2, with D uncertain. CDR1 KGHSH and CDR2 LQKENI come from the germline V gene. The CDR3 runs 13 residues. The V and J ends lost 1 base and 1 base respectively, with 4 bases between them. CDR3 residues: CASSPQDNYGYTF. The CDR3, as DNA: TGTGCCAGCTCACCACAGGATAACTATGGCTACACCTTC.

The V and J genes are TRBV29-1 and TRBJ1-1; perhaps TRBD1 as D (6 bases). V dropped 8 bases and J dropped 0 bases, with 13 bases sitting between them. The germline gives CDR1 SQVTM, CDR2 ANQGSEA. This CDR3 is 13 amino acids long. CDR3 protein: CSSQGNMNTEAFF. CDR3 bases: TGCAGCTCCCAGGGGAACATGAACACTGAAGCTTTCTTT.

The chain uses TRBV6-5 and TRBJ2-3; maybe TRBD2 (6 bases). Trimming took off 0 bases at V and 0 bases at J, with 10 bases between the two ends. CDR1 is MNHEY and CDR2 is SVGAGI in the germline V gene. The length of the CDR3 is 16 residues. The CDR3 reads CASSYSGRGSTDTQYF. In nucleotides, the CDR3 is TGTGCCAGCAGTTACTCGGGGCGGGGTAGCACAGATACGCAGTATTTT.

This clone has just a few counts. The gene calls are TRBV4-2 and TRBJ1-1, with D hard to call. Trimming took 1 base from V and 5 from J, leaving 11 bases between them. CDR1 is LGHNA, CDR2 YNFKEQ, per germline. The CDR3 is made up of 14 amino acids. CDR3 DNA: TGTGCCAGCAGCCAAGTTAAGGGCGCGACTGAAGCTTTCTTT. It codes for CASSQVKGATEAFF.

This clone was seen a handful of times. V gene TRBV30 combines with J gene TRBJ2-2; TRBD1 might be the D (6 bases). The CDR3 extends over 16 amino acids. Germline CDR1 reads GTSNPN; CDR2 reads SVGIG (reference sequence). Trimming took 0 bases from V and 7 from J, leaving 18 bases between them. Here the CDR3 DNA reads TGTGCCTGGAGTGTCTTAGGCAGGGGACGCCACGGGGAGCTGTTTTTT. Its protein product is CAWSVLGRGRHGELFF. The whole variable domain, filled in from reference TRBV30 and TRBJ2-2, reads SQTIHQWPATLVQPVGSPLSLECTVEGTSNPNLYWYRQAAGRGLQLLFYSVGIGQISSEVPQNLSASRPQDRQFILSSKKLLLSDSGFYLCAWSVLGRGRHGELFFGEGSRLTVL.

This clone came up a few times. This chain joins TRBV19 and TRBJ1-5; TRBD1 agrees at 10 bases. The CDR3 is 18 residues long. The V segment lost 6 bases and the J segment 4 bases; nucleotides outside the gene matches: 15. The germline gives CDR1 LNHDA, CDR2 SQIVND (reference sequence). For the CDR3, the DNA is TGTGCCAGTAGCCCGGGACAGGGGAAGAATAGGGGTAATCAGCCCCAGCATTTT. It yields the protein CASSPGQGKNRGNQPQHF.

CDR3: CASSPGTAQEVLHF. The DNA for the CDR3 is TGTGCCAGCAGCCCGGGGACCGCCCAGGAAGTCCTCCACTTT. The chain carries TRBV11-3 and TRBJ1-6; D is possibly TRBD1 (5 bases). This CDR3 is 14 amino acids long. Between the trimmed V and J ends, which lost 5 bases and 15 bases, there was a span of 20 bases. Germline CDR1 and CDR2: SGHNT and YENEEA.

The chain joins TRBV5-5 to TRBJ2-1, with 9 bases fitting TRBD1. V shed 1 base and J 8 bases; nucleotides not matched to a gene: 10. The germline V gene has CDR1 SGHKS and CDR2 YYEKEE (reference sequence). CDR3 size: 16 residues. CDR3 sequence reads: CASSLKGEGQGDEQFF. As DNA, the CDR3 is TGTGCCAGCAGCTTGAAGGGGGAGGGACAGGGAGATGAGCAGTTCTTC.

The V gene is TRBV7-2, the J gene TRBJ1-1, with D possibly matching TRBD1 (5 bases). The CDR3 is made up of 15 amino acids. The germline V gene has CDR1 SGHTA and CDR2 FQGNSA. V lost 6 bases, J lost 2 bases, and 16 bases lay in between. CDR3 coding DNA: TGTGCCAGCAGGCCAACCTGGGGGTCTAACACTGAAGCTTTCTTT. This translates into CASRPTWGSNTEAFF.

This chain uses TRBV19 with TRBJ1-1; D might be TRBD1 (6 bases). V was pared by 6 bases and J by 4 bases, with 21 bases between. The CDR3 spans 16 residues. The germline CDR1 and CDR2 sequences are LNHDA and SQIVND (reference sequence). CDR3 nucleotide sequence: TGTGCCAGTAGGGTTACAGGGACGGGAGGCGGCACTGAAGCTTTCTTT. Translating gives CASRVTGTGGGTEAFF.

V gene TRBV7-2 combines with J gene TRBJ1-3; tentatively, D is TRBD1 (6 bases). Germline CDR1 is SGHTA and CDR2 is FQGNSA. V dropped 5 bases and J dropped 2 bases, with 16 bases sitting between them. The CDR3 spans 16 residues. In DNA form, the CDR3 reads TGTGCCAGCAGCCCCAAATTACAGGGAGCTGGAAACACCATATATTTT. This sequence encodes CASSPKLQGAGNTIYF.